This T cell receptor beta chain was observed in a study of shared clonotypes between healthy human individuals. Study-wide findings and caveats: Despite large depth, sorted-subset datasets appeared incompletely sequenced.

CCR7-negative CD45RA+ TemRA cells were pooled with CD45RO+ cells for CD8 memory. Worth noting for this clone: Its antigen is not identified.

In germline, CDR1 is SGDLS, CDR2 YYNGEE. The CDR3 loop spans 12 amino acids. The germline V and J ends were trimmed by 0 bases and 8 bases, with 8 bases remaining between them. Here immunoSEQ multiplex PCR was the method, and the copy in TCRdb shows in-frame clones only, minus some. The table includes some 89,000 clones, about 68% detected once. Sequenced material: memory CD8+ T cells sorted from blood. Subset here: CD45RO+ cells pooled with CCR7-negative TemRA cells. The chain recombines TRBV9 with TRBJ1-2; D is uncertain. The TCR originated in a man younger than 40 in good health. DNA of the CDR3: TGTGCCAGCAGCGTAGGGGATAGGGGCTACACCTTC. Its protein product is CASSVGDRGYTF.